This T cell receptor beta chain comes out of a study of T cells in Graves' hyperthyroidism and ophthalmopathy. General study results and limits: Blood held most thyroid clonotypes expanded above 0.001 frequency. Model-based prediction identified ophthalmopathy a median about 6 months prior to its onset.

Thyroid ultrasound, orbital computed tomography, clinical symptoms, and serum thyroxine and TRAb underpinned diagnoses. With V trimmed by 2 bases and J by 7 bases, 5 bases remained unmatched. This CDR3 region has 13 residues. Per the germline V gene, CDR1 is ENHRY and CDR2 is SYGVKD. Amplified TCR beta CDR3 regions derived from RNA transcripts. The primer set for the first-round RT-PCR of the TCR CDR3 was HTBI. TCRdb re-derived calls from the multiplex PCR reads in MiXCR, one entry per CDR3 protein. The data show 470,000 or so distinct CDR3 sequences, with less than 25% seen just once and less than 30% held by the top ten. The sample holds a few counts of this clonotype. Its antigen is unidentified.

This chain joins TRBV10-3 and TRBJ2-7; 7 bases are a match to TRBD2. The sequenced material came from blood. The source of this sequence is a man younger than 35 with Graves' hyperthyroidism. The CDR3 loop reads CAISEGRGGEQYF. CDR3 DNA: TGTGCCATCAGTGAGGGGAGGGGTGGGGAGCAGTACTTC.